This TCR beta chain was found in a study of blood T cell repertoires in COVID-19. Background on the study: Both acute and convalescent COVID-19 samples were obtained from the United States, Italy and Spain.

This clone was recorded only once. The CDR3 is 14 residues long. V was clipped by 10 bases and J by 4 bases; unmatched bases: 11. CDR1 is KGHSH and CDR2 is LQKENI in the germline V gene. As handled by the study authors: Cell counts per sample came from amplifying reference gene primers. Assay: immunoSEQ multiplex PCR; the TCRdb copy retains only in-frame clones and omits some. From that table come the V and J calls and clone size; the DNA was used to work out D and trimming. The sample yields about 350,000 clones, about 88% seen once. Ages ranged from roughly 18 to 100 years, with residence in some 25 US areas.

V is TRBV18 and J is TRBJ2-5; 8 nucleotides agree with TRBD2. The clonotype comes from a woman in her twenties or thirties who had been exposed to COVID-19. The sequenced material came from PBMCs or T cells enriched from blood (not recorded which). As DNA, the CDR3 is TGTGCCACTACGGGAGGGCTGAAGTCAGAGACCCAGTACTTC. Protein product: CATTGGLKSETQYF.